The 10 T cell receptor beta chains below all came from one sample that was sequenced in a study of T cells in Graves' hyperthyroidism and ophthalmopathy. From RNA transcripts, TCR beta CDR3 regions were amplified. A first-round RT-PCR of the TCR CDR3 used the HTBI primer set. TCRdb reprocessed the multiplex PCR reads via MiXCR and lists one record per CDR3 protein. The table shows about 600,000 distinct CDR3 sequences, with 13% to 15% occurring only once. Sequenced input: blood. Receptor source: a woman aged 18-30 years with Graves' ophthalmopathy.

This clonotype occurred many times. The CDR3 nucleotides read TGTGCCAGCAGCGATACCGGACAGGAAAACATTCAGTACTTC. It specifies CASSDTGQENIQYF. The gene calls are TRBV7-9 and TRBJ2-4, with TRBD1 matching 7 bases. Germline CDR1 is SEHNR and CDR2 is FQNEAQ (reference sequence). The CDR3 totals 14 residues. The V gene end was trimmed by 5 bases and the J gene end by 5 bases; junction bases not matched to a gene: 6.

Many counts were recorded for this clonotype. V is TRBV7-9 and J is TRBJ2-4; D is ambiguous. The CDR3 length is 16 residues. Deletions cut 5 bases from V and 0 bases from J, with 14 bases between. CDR1 is SEHNR and CDR2 is FQNEAQ in the germline V gene (reference sequence). CDR3 sequence: CASSPAVELAKNIQYF. The CDR3 DNA reads TGTGCCAGCAGCCCTGCCGTGGAACTAGCCAAAAACATTCAGTACTTC.

This clonotype was seen many times. V gene TRBV7-8 combines with J gene TRBJ1-6; possibly TRBD1 for D (5 bases). The ends were cut back, 4 bases at V and 8 bases at J, with 12 bases in the middle. The CDR3 has 14 residues. Looked up from germline, CDR1 is SGHVS and CDR2 is FQNEAQ. The DNA for the CDR3 is TGTGCCAGCAGCTCCGGGGGATTCGATTCACCCCTCCACTTT. Protein sequence: CASSSGGFDSPLHF.

There are a few counts of this clonotype. This sequence joins TRBV6-1 and TRBJ1-2, with D possibly being TRBD1 (6 bases). CDR3 length: 14 residues. CDR1 MNHNS and CDR2 SASEGT come from the germline V gene. V was cut by 5 bases and J by 1 base, with 11 bases left in between. CDR3 protein: CASSRTEINYGYTF. The CDR3 DNA reads as TGTGCCAGCAGTCGGACAGAGATTAACTATGGCTACACCTTC.

This clonotype was counted a few times. The chain uses TRBV5-1 and TRBJ2-3; D is unclear. Between the trimmed V and J ends, which lost 1 base and 9 bases, there was a span of 9 bases. This CDR3 has 12 residues. CDR1 and CDR2 (germline): SGHRS, YFSETQ. DNA of the CDR3: TGCGCCAGCAGCTTGCGAGAAGGGACGCAGTATTTT. Its protein product is CASSLREGTQYF.

This clonotype was recorded at least ten times. This chain connects TRBV12-5 to TRBJ2-1, with 13 bases matching TRBD2. J lost 2 bases, V lost 3 bases, and 19 bases had no gene match. The CDR3 spans 22 residues. Per the germline V gene, CDR1 is LGHNT and CDR2 is FRNRAP. The chain's CDR3 is CASGFFHPRLAGGPLPYNEQFF. The DNA for the CDR3 is TGTGCTAGTGGTTTCTTCCACCCTCGACTAGCGGGAGGACCACTCCCCTACAATGAGCAGTTCTTC.

This clonotype was seen more than once but under ten times. The chain links TRBV10-3 to TRBJ1-2; 8 nucleotides line up with TRBD1. V lost 7 bases, J lost 4 bases, and 5 bases stayed unmatched. The germline V gene has CDR1 ENHRY and CDR2 SYGVKD. This CDR3 region has 13 residues. The chain's CDR3 is CAITPDRAYGYTF. The CDR3 coding sequence is TGTGCCATCACCCCGGACAGGGCCTATGGCTACACCTTC.

This clonotype was counted many times. The genes are TRBV28 and TRBJ2-3; no clear D. Germline CDR1 MDHEN, CDR2 SYDVKM. V was pared by 4 bases and J by 1 base, with 9 bases between. This CDR3 has 14 residues. The CDR3 region is CASSSQLGTDTQYF. DNA for the CDR3: TGTGCCAGCAGTTCTCAGCTTGGCACAGATACGCAGTATTTT. The variable domain in full, completed from reference TRBV28 and TRBJ2-3, reads DVKVTQSSRYLVKRTGEKVFLECVQDMDHENMFWYRQDPGLGLRLIYFSYDVKMKEKGDIPEGYSVSREKKERFSLILESASTNQTSMYLCASSSQLGTDTQYFGPGTRLTVL.

This clonotype was seen repeatedly, ten times or more. The rearrangement links TRBV12-3 or TRBV12-4 to TRBJ2-1; 10 bases fit TRBD2. CDR3 size: 16 residues. V lost 6 bases to trimming and J lost 1 base; unmatched junction nucleotides: 6. Here the CDR3 DNA reads TGTGCCAGCAGACCTTTAGCGGGAGGTTCCTACAATGAGCAGTTCTTC. Translated, it gives CASRPLAGGSYNEQFF.

This clonotype was counted only a few times. The chain carries TRBV3-1 and TRBJ1-6, with D hard to call. CDR1 and CDR2 from the germline V gene are LGHDT and YNNKEL (reference sequence). The CDR3 loop spans 13 amino acids. The V end was cut by 5 bases, the J end by 6 bases, with 8 bases between. CDR3 region: CASSDGFNSPLHF. CDR3 DNA sequence: TGTGCCAGCAGCGACGGCTTTAATTCACCCCTCCACTTT. The full variable domain, completed using reference TRBV3-1 and TRBJ1-6, is DTAVSQTPKYLVTQMGNDKSIKCEQNLGHDTMYWYKQDSKKFLKIMFSYNNKELIINETVPNRFSPKSPDKAHLNLHINSLELGDSAVYFCASSDGFNSPLHFGNGTRLTVT.